The T cell receptor beta chain described here comes from a study of T cells in lung cancer brain metastases. Overall study context: Seventeen of the 20 patients had a tobacco use history.

V gave up 3 bases and J gave up 0 bases, with 3 bases separating them. Per the germline V gene, CDR1 is MRHNA and CDR2 is SNTAGT. There are 14 residues in the CDR3. The protocol was immunoSEQ multiplex PCR, while the TCRdb copy is restricted to in-frame clones and leaves out a portion. The repertoire holds a few thousand clones, 75% to 90% seen once, with around 4% in the top ten. Guided by marked H&E slides, tumor areas were macrodissected from several unstained, deparaffinized approximately 10 um sections. The sequence was obtained from a man between 65 and 80 years old with non-small cell lung cancer. The chain couples TRBV6-4 to TRBJ2-6; D gene ambiguous. Sample: tumor tissue from the primary lung tumor. The CDR3 coding sequence is TGTGCCAGCAGTGAATCCTCTGGGGCCAACGTCCTGACTTTC. Its protein is CASSESSGANVLTF.